Shown below are 5 T cell receptor beta chains from a single sample sequenced in a study of radiotherapy plus CTLA-4 blockade in lung cancer. The repertoire was sequenced with immunoSEQ multiplex PCR; TCRdb's copy has only in-frame clones and lacks some. Of some 50,000 clones detected, 65% to 85% appear once; the ten largest clones hold just under 8.5%. Sequencing was performed on peripheral blood, taken from a patient treated with radiotherapy plus ipilimumab. The receptors were gathered from a human donor with non-small cell lung cancer who had stable disease on radiotherapy plus ipilimumab.

This clone was seen a few times. The J gene is TRBJ2-1, the V gene TRBV9; D gene ambiguous. CDR1 and CDR2 from the germline V gene are SGDLS and YYNGEE. V gave up 0 bases and J gave up 1 base, with 8 bases separating them. This CDR3 is built from 15 residues. CDR3 bases: TGTGCCAGCAGCGTAGATGTCGGTTCCTACAATGAGCAGTTCTTC. It encodes CASSVDVGSYNEQFF.

The chain employs TRBV25-1 and TRBJ1-3; weak D call: TRBD1 (5 bases). The CDR3 sequence is 14 residues long. CDR1 and CDR2 (germline): MGHDK, SYGVNS. The V gene lost 5 bases and the J gene lost 0 bases, with 8 bases spanning the gap. CDR3 loop: CASSSGLSGNTIYF. In nucleotides, the CDR3 is TGTGCCAGCAGTTCAGGGCTCTCTGGAAACACCATATATTTT.

This chain joins TRBV5-1 and TRBJ1-1; a weak D match, TRBD1 (5 bases). This CDR3 comprises 12 residues. The ends were cut back, 2 bases at V and 14 bases at J, with 16 bases in the middle. Germline V gene sequence: CDR1 SGHRS, CDR2 YFSETQ. CDR3: CASSFGTDRSFF. The CDR3, as DNA: TGCGCCAGCAGCTTCGGCACAGACAGATCATTCTTT.

The chain links TRBV6-5 to TRBJ2-3; D possibly corresponds to TRBD1 (6 bases). This CDR3 spans 15 amino acids. Germline V gene data show CDR1 as MNHEY and CDR2 as SVGAGI. V was pared by 5 bases and J by 6 bases, with 18 bases between. CDR3 nucleotides: TGTGCCAGCAGTCCCCTCGCGGGTCAGGGGGATACGCAGTATTTT. It translates to CASSPLAGQGDTQYF.

This clone occurred a few times. The V and J genes are TRBV7-9 and TRBJ1-5; D not certain. This CDR3 region has 15 residues. Trimming took off 3 bases at V and 2 bases at J, with 11 bases between the two ends. Per germline, CDR1 SEHNR and CDR2 FQNEAQ (reference sequence). The CDR3 DNA follows: TGTGCCAGCAGCTTGGAGGGTGGCGGCAATCAGCCCCAGCATTTT. It specifies CASSLEGGGNQPQHF.